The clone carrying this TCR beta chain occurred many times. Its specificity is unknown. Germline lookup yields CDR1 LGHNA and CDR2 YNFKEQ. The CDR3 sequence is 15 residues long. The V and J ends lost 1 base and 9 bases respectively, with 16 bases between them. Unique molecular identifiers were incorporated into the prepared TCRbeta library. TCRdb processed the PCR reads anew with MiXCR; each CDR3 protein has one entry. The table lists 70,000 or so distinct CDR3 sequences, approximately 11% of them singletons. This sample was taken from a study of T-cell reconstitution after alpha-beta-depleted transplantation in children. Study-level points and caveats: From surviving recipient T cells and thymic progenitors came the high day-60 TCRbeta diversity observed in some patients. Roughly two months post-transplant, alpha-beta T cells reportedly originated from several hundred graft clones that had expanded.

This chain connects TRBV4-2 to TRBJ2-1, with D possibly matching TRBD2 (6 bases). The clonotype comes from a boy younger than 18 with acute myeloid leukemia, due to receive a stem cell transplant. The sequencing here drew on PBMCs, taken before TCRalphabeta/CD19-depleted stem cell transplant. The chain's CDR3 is CASSQAASGLTEQFF. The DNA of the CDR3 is TGTGCCAGCAGCCAAGCCGCCAGCGGGCTCACTGAGCAGTTCTTC.